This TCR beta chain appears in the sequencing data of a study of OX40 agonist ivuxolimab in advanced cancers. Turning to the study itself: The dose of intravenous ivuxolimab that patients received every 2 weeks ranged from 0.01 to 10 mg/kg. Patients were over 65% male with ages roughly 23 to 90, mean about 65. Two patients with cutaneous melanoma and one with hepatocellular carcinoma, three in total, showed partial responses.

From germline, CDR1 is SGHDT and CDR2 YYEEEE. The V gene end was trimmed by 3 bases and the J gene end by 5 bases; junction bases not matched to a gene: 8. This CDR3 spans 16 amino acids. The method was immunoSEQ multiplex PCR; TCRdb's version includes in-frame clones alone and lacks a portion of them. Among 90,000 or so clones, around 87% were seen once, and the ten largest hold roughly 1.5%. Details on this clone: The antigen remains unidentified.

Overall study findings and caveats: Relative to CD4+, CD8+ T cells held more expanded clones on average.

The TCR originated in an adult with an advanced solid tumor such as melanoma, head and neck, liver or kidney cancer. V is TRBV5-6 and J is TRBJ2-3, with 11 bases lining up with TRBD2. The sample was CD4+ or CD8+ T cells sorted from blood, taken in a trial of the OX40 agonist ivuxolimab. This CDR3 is CASSSPSSGRRDTQYF. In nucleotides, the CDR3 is TGTGCCAGCAGCTCGCCTTCTAGCGGGAGGCGAGATACGCAGTATTTT.